This TCR beta chain came from a study of cytomegalovirus exposure and HLA in healthy donors. This clone was found once. Its matching antigen is unknown. Participants comprised healthy donors of bone marrow. Unrecorded immune exposure was likely among donors, who were nominally healthy when sampled. Study results and caveats: Relative to the approximately 700-donor mean, N-insertions were reportedly fewer in an Asian-associated ancestry cluster in a later analysis.

V was pared by 8 bases and J by 4 bases, with 13 bases between. Germline CDR1 reads SNHLY; CDR2 reads FYNNEI. The CDR3 consists of 13 residues. Both 60 Vbeta primers and 13 Jbeta primers went into the PCR. Measured with immunoSEQ multiplex PCR; TCRdb has only the in-frame clones, and not every one. The table has about 160,000 clones, about 79% seen once. This TCR was sampled from a man between 50 and 59 years old in good health and CMV-seropositive. The chain has TRBV2 and TRBJ2-3, with D possibly TRBD2 on 6 matching bases. The specimen sequenced was PBMCs. The CDR3 is CASGTTGADTQYF. Here the CDR3 DNA reads TGTGCCAGCGGTACGACGGGGGCAGATACGCAGTATTTT.